This T cell receptor (beta chain) was obtained from a study of T cells in Graves' hyperthyroidism and ophthalmopathy (dated by TCRdb to between 2018 and 2021). With regard to the full study: Peripheral blood was sampled at the time of initial diagnosis, prior to any treatment. TCR V-J signatures able to tell the groups apart were searched for in a discovery cohort of 90 to 100 patients, of whom more than 40 had Graves' ophthalmopathy and 55 to 60 had stable Graves' hyperthyroidism. Prospective prediction of ophthalmopathy was tested in an independent validation cohort consisting of 18 to 20 hyperthyroidism patients and 17 patients who later progressed to ophthalmopathy. The 100 discovery patients were divided at random into training and test sets in a 7:3 ratio. In addition, the study compared T-cell repertoires in thyroid tissue and in blood from five to seven Graves' hyperthyroidism patients. Following sampling, methimazole starting at 30 mg daily was given to hyperthyroidism patients, and high-dose intravenous methylprednisolone was given to ophthalmopathy patients. The paper reports TCR Vbeta CDR3 sequencing of roughly 140 peripheral blood samples: approximately 41 ophthalmopathy, around 80 hyperthyroidism and around 17 progressor patients.

This clonotype has a handful of counts. Its specific antigen is unknown. Base qualities were left out, and no much larger clone turns up one base away. After removal of 6 bases from V and 4 bases from J, the junction retains 5 bases not matched to a gene. The CDR3 holds 12 amino acids from the cysteine to the phenylalanine. The read is trimmed to its CDR3 DNA, 36 bases read in frame from base 1. CDR1 GTSNPN and CDR2 SVGIG are derived from the germline V gene (reference sequence). What the work shows at the level of the full study, not this receptor alone: Most expanded thyroid clonotypes (frequency above 0.001) were also detected in blood, a finding suggesting that blood repertoires may reflect thyroid immune responses. In validation, the model predicted progression to ophthalmopathy with 60% to 71% sensitivity and roughly 75% specificity, a median of about 6 months before onset. In cross-validation, a model built on a 13 V-J signature told ophthalmopathy apart from stable hyperthyroidism with 85% to 90% sensitivity and about 81% specificity, and in testing the same model reached 80%/75%. No statistical method was used to set the sample size in advance, and investigators knew the group allocation.

Amplification of TCR beta CDR3 regions was carried out from RNA transcripts. The TCR CDR3 was subjected to a first round of RT-PCR using the HTBI primer set and the Qiagen OneStep RT-PCR kit. The libraries were constructed in a second round of multiplex PCR and then size-selected and purified. Libraries were sequenced paired-end with 100 bp reads on an Illumina HiSeq2000. The authors' analysis ran thus. Raw data were processed with SOAPnuke, discarding reads with adapters, uncalled bases, mean Phred below 15, or no exact constant-primer or identifier match. COPE v1.2.5 was used to merge high-quality paired reads, and clonotypes were defined as unique nucleotide sequences. Clonotypes were aligned to IMGT TRBV, TRBD and TRBJ reference segments using MiTCR v1.1. The analysis included only V-J combinations with a frequency above 0.0001, which together covered around 99% of the repertoires. A TCS score was defined as the ratio of F50 (clonal expansion) to E x V (chaos), with BLOSUM62-based TCRdist applied between CDR3 peptides within each V-J. Welch's t-statistics and random forest reduced around 520 V-J features to 13, which were used in a naive Bayes classifier (R e1071). The public sequencing data were trimmed at Q25 with fastp and processed into clonotypes with MiXCR by TCRdb, which kept only in-frame beta chains. Each entry is one CDR3 protein sequence, shown with its most common DNA and genes. The V and J calls were not made by the authors but by TCRdb's processing. Within this sample are about 710,000 distinct CDR3 sequences, with less than 20% of them counted one time only. Under 8.5% of the sample is in the top ten clones.

Graves' hyperthyroidism was defined as stable when no progression to ophthalmopathy occurred over 18 months of follow-up. The hyperthyroidism patients were between 18 and 65 years old and newly diagnosed, with a disease duration of less than 2 months. The study excluded patients with uncontrolled infections, other autoimmune diseases, pregnancy or lactation. Clinical symptoms, serum thyroxine and TRAb, thyroid ultrasound, and orbital computed tomography formed the basis for the diagnoses. PBMCs were separated from 10 ml of fresh peripheral blood using Ficoll-Paque density gradient centrifugation. Total RNA was extracted using Trizol reagent, and RNA quality was assessed on an Agilent 2100 Bioanalyzer.

The receptor comes from a man aged 18 to 30 with Graves' hyperthyroidism. The sequenced sample consisted of blood. The rearranged chain carries TRBV30 and TRBJ1-2; 7 central bases correspond to TRBD1. Read as DNA, the sequence is TGTGCCTGCTACAGGGGAAGCTATGGCTACACCTTC. It translates as CACYRGSYGYTF.